These 25 T cell receptor beta chains were sequenced from one sample in a study of blood T cell repertoires in COVID-19. Sequenced by immunoSEQ multiplex PCR; TCRdb stores in-frame clones only, minus some. The data show approximately 300,000 clones, about 90% seen once. Sequencing was carried out using peripheral blood. These receptors originate from a man aged 18 to 29 with active or convalescent COVID-19.

Only one count was recorded for this clone. This chain uses TRBV7-2 with TRBJ2-1; tentative D call: TRBD2 (5 bases). Germline V gene sequence: CDR1 SGHTA, CDR2 FQGNSA. The CDR3 totals 16 residues. V was shortened by 3 bases and J by 0 bases, with 12 bases between the two germline ends. The CDR3 reads CASSLDTGGSYNEQFF. The CDR3 bases are TGTGCCAGCAGCTTGGATACTGGAGGCTCCTACAATGAGCAGTTCTTC.

This clone was counted at least ten times. This rearrangement joins TRBV28 to TRBJ2-7; D is possibly TRBD2 (6 bases). Germline values: CDR1 MDHEN, CDR2 SYDVKM. Deletions cut 5 bases from V and 0 bases from J, with 17 bases between. This CDR3 has 16 amino acids. CDR3 sequence: CASSILRDSASYEQYF. The CDR3 region has the DNA TGTGCCAGCAGTATTCTCCGGGACTCTGCCTCCTACGAGCAGTACTTC. The whole variable domain, filled in from reference TRBV28 and TRBJ2-7, reads DVKVTQSSRYLVKRTGEKVFLECVQDMDHENMFWYRQDPGLGLRLIYFSYDVKMKEKGDIPEGYSVSREKKERFSLILESASTNQTSMYLCASSILRDSASYEQYFGPGTRLTVT.

The chain joins TRBV5-6 to TRBJ1-2; the match to TRBD1 covers 7 bases. The germline gives CDR1 SGHDT, CDR2 YYEEEE. With V trimmed by 4 bases and J by 4 bases, 10 bases remained unmatched. The CDR3 loop spans 15 amino acids. CDR3 region: CASSLSDRPPYGYTF. CDR3 DNA sequence: TGTGCCAGCAGCCTTTCGGACAGGCCTCCCTATGGCTACACCTTC. Variable domain in full (rest from reference TRBV5-6 and TRBJ1-2): DAGVTQSPTHLIKTRGQQVTLRCSPKSGHDTVSWYQQALGQGPQFIFQYYEEEERQRGNFPDRFSGHQFPNYSSELNVNALLLGDSALYLCASSLSDRPPYGYTFGSGTRLTVV.

The V and J genes are TRBV19 and TRBJ2-1, with D unresolved. The CDR3 is made up of 15 amino acids. The ends were cut back, 8 bases at V and 0 bases at J, with 14 bases in the middle. CDR1 LNHDA and CDR2 SQIVND come from the germline V gene (reference sequence). In DNA form, the CDR3 reads TGTGCCAGTTCCCTGGTCTCGAGCTCCTACAATGAGCAGTTCTTC. Translated, it gives CASSLVSSSYNEQFF.

The rearrangement joins TRBV15 to TRBJ2-2; TRBD2 agrees at 11 bases. The CDR3 totals 17 residues. Germline V gene sequence: CDR1 LNHNV, CDR2 YYDKDF (reference sequence). The J segment lost 1 base and the V segment lost 1 base, leaving 2 bases of the junction unmatched. CDR3 DNA: TGTGCCACCAGCAGAGGACTAGCGGGAAAGAACACCGGGGAGCTGTTTTTT. Its translation: CATSRGLAGKNTGELFF.

This clone was seen just once. CDR3 residues: CASTIAAGVNTEAFF. The CDR3 DNA sequence: TGTGCCAGTACCATTGCAGCCGGGGTGAACACTGAAGCTTTCTTT. This sequence joins TRBV19 and TRBJ1-1; D unclear. The CDR3 runs 15 residues. V was trimmed by 7 bases and J by 0 bases, leaving 15 bases between them. Looked up from germline, CDR1 is LNHDA and CDR2 is SQIVND (reference sequence).

The J gene is TRBJ2-3, the V gene TRBV7-9, with D tentatively TRBD1 (5 bases). The V gene lost 3 bases and the J gene lost 4 bases, with 20 bases spanning the gap. The CDR3 runs to 17 residues. CDR1 and CDR2 from the germline V gene are SEHNR and FQNEAQ (reference sequence). The CDR3 spells CASSFIGARTYADTQYF. For the CDR3, the DNA is TGTGCCAGCAGCTTTATTGGGGCGAGAACCTATGCAGATACGCAGTATTTT.

This clone was counted a single time. The chain employs TRBV4-1 and TRBJ2-3; 9 nucleotides match TRBD1. Germline V gene lookup returns CDR1 MGHRA and CDR2 YSYEKL. CDR3 size: 14 residues. V lost 8 bases to trimming and J lost 6 bases; unmatched junction nucleotides: 9. Here the CDR3 DNA reads TGCGCCAGCCAACCGGGACAGGGTTTTGATACGCAGTATTTT. Amino acid sequence: CASQPGQGFDTQYF.

The chain is built from TRBV6-5 and TRBJ1-1; D uncertain. Trimming left V 5 bases short and J 11 bases short, with 15 bases between. The CDR3 loop spans 12 amino acids. Germline V CDR1 and CDR2: MNHEY, SVGAGI. The CDR3 DNA sequence: TGTGCCAGCAGTCCCTCGCCGAGGGCGGCTTTCTTT. It specifies CASSPSPRAAFF.

The gene calls are TRBV6-2 or TRBV6-3 and TRBJ2-3; maybe TRBD1 (6 bases). In germline, CDR1 is MNHEY, CDR2 SVGEGT. CDR3 size: 17 residues. V dropped 4 bases and J dropped 1 base, with 18 bases sitting between them. In DNA form, the CDR3 reads TGTGCCAGCAGTTCTCCCTCCTTCAGGGGTGGCACAGATACGCAGTATTTT. Residues: CASSSPSFRGGTDTQYF.

V is TRBV11-2 and J is TRBJ2-1, with a possible D match to TRBD2 (6 bases). Germline V gives CDR1 SGHAT, CDR2 FQNNGV. V lost 6 bases to trimming and J lost 5 bases, with 17 bases between them. The CDR3 totals 15 residues. CDR3 amino acids: CASRLGDFLNNEQFF. In DNA form, the CDR3 reads TGTGCCAGCAGACTAGGGGACTTCCTAAACAATGAGCAGTTCTTC. Together with reference TRBV11-2 and TRBJ2-1, the CDR3 gives the full variable domain: EAGVAQSPRYKIIEKRQSVAFWCNPISGHATLYWYQQILGQGPKLLIQFQNNGVVDDSQLPKDRFSAERLKGVDSTLKIQPAKLEDSAVYLCASRLGDFLNNEQFFGPGTRLTVL.

The chain links TRBV20-1 to TRBJ2-1; D unresolved. With 5 bases removed from V and 7 bases from J, the gap between germline ends came to 9 bases. The CDR3 has 11 amino acids. Germline CDR1 and CDR2: DFQATT and SNEGSKA (reference sequence). CDR3 loop: CSARSENEQFF. CDR3 nucleotides: TGCAGTGCTCGGAGCGAAAATGAGCAGTTCTTC.

This chain connects TRBV7-9 to TRBJ2-5, with a tentative D call TRBD1 (6 bases). Germline CDR1 is SEHNR and CDR2 is FQNEAQ (reference sequence). Trimming cost V 5 bases and J 1 base, with 11 bases left between them. The CDR3 has 14 residues. The CDR3 here is CASSPDRSQETQYF. Here the CDR3 DNA reads TGTGCCAGCAGCCCCGACAGGAGCCAAGAGACCCAGTACTTC.

This rearrangement joins TRBV10-3 to TRBJ2-7, with 11 bases lining up with TRBD2. This CDR3 contains 14 residues. The germline CDR1 and CDR2 sequences are ENHRY and SYGVKD. V gave up 8 bases and J gave up 3 bases; unmatched junction bases: 6. The CDR3 protein is CAISTSGGVYEQYF. Here the CDR3 DNA reads TGTGCCATCTCCACTAGCGGGGGAGTCTACGAGCAGTACTTC.

CDR3 bases: TGTGCCAGCAGCTTGGTGGGGGGTTTCGGCACTGAAGCTTTCTTT. Its protein product is CASSLVGGFGTEAFF. The J gene is TRBJ1-1, the V gene TRBV5-6, with a weak D call TRBD1 (5 bases). The V gene's germline CDR1 is SGHDT and CDR2 YYEEEE. This CDR3 comprises 15 residues. V lost 0 bases, J lost 4 bases, and 13 bases lay in between.

CDR3 in DNA: TGCGCCAGCAGCCCCGGGACAGCCTACGAGCAGTACTTC. Translated, it gives CASSPGTAYEQYF. This chain links TRBV5-1 with TRBJ2-7; 7 nucleotides align to TRBD1. V was pared by 4 bases and J by 2 bases, with 3 bases of the junction left unmatched. Germline V gene sequence: CDR1 SGHRS, CDR2 YFSETQ. This CDR3 region has 13 residues. Full variable domain (missing parts from reference TRBV5-1 and TRBJ2-7): KAGVTQTPRYLIKTRGQQVTLSCSPISGHRSVSWYQQTPGQGLQFLFEYFSETQRNKGNFPGRFSGRQFSNSRSEMNVSTLELGDSALYLCASSPGTAYEQYFGPGTRLTVT.

This clone was seen only a few times. V is TRBV9 and J is TRBJ2-2; TRBD2 might be the D (6 bases). Germline V CDR1 and CDR2: SGDLS, YYNGEE. There are 17 residues in the CDR3. V shed 4 bases and J shed 3 bases, with 19 bases lying between them. The CDR3 region is CASSTRLVADYTGELFF. The CDR3 bases are TGTGCCAGCAGCACACGCCTTGTAGCGGACTACACCGGGGAGCTGTTTTTT.

This clone was seen once. V gene TRBV7-9 combines with J gene TRBJ2-7; weak D call: TRBD2 (6 bases). Looked up from germline, CDR1 is SEHNR and CDR2 is FQNEAQ (reference sequence). The CDR3 length is 14 residues. V lost 3 bases and J lost 0, with 9 bases in between. The CDR3 DNA follows: TGTGCCAGCAGCTTCCTAGCGAGCTCCTACGAGCAGTACTTC. This translates into CASSFLASSYEQYF. The entire variable domain, with the rest obtained from reference TRBV7-9 and TRBJ2-7, is as follows: DTGVSQNPRHKITKRGQNVTFRCDPISEHNRLYWYRQTLGQGPEFLTYFQNEAQLEKSRLLSDRFSAERPKGSFSTLEIQRTEQGDSAMYLCASSFLASSYEQYFGPGTRLTVT.

This clone has just a few counts. The chain employs TRBV7-2 and TRBJ2-7, with 7 bases aligning to TRBD1. V gave up 3 bases and J gave up 3 bases; unmatched junction bases: 5. The germline V gene has CDR1 SGHTA and CDR2 FQGNSA. This CDR3 is 14 amino acids long. The CDR3 coding sequence is TGTGCCAGCAGCTTCCGGGACAGCATCTACGAGCAGTACTTC. Its translation: CASSFRDSIYEQYF.

The J gene is TRBJ1-2, the V gene TRBV6-2 or TRBV6-3; 8 bases line up with TRBD1. CDR1 and CDR2 from the germline V gene are MNHEY and SVGEGT. The CDR3 is 15 amino acids. V was clipped by 5 bases and J by 7 bases; unmatched bases: 12. CDR3 sequence: CASSPGQGWLLGYTF. CDR3 bases: TGTGCCAGCAGTCCCGGACAGGGCTGGTTACTTGGCTACACCTTC.

The rearrangement links TRBV14 to TRBJ2-7, with 9 bases that match TRBD2. Germline CDR1 is SGHDN and CDR2 is FVKESK. The trim removed 1 base at V and 3 bases at J, leaving 4 bases unmatched. CDR3 size: 15 residues. The CDR3 reads CASSQALAGLYEQYF. CDR3 DNA sequence: TGTGCCAGCAGCCAAGCCCTAGCGGGGCTCTACGAGCAGTACTTC. Full variable domain (remainder filled in from reference TRBV14 and TRBJ2-7): EAGVTQFPSHSVIEKGQTVTLRCDPISGHDNLYWYRRVMGKEIKFLLHFVKESKQDESGMPNNRFLAERTGGTYSTLKVQPAELEDSGVYFCASSQALAGLYEQYFGPGTRLTVT.

This rearrangement joins TRBV27 to TRBJ2-6; possibly TRBD1 for D (5 bases). In germline, CDR1 is MNHEY, CDR2 SMNVEV (reference sequence). The CDR3 consists of 15 residues. Between the trimmed V and J ends, which lost 4 bases and 4 bases, there was a span of 11 bases. CDR3 nucleotides: TGTGCCAGCAGTTGGGGCACCACCGGGGCCAACGTCCTGACTTTC. It codes for CASSWGTTGANVLTF.

The gene calls are TRBV15 and TRBJ2-6; D is uncertain. CDR1 is LNHNV and CDR2 is YYDKDF in the germline V gene (reference sequence). The V end lost 0 bases, the J end lost 1 base, and 10 bases lay between the germline ends. This CDR3 has 17 amino acids. CDR3 coding DNA: TGTGCCACCAGCAGAGATCCGTCGAGGTCTGGGGCCAACGTCCTGACTTTC. Translating gives CATSRDPSRSGANVLTF.

This sequence joins TRBV6-5 and TRBJ2-5; TRBD1 aligns across 9 bases. The V segment lost 5 bases and the J segment 3 bases; nucleotides outside the gene matches: 7. Germline lookup yields CDR1 MNHEY and CDR2 SVGAGI. The length of the CDR3 is 15 residues. In nucleotides, the CDR3 is TGTGCCAGCAGTCTATGGGACAGGGCAGAAGAGACCCAGTACTTC. As protein: CASSLWDRAEETQYF.

The chain has TRBV2 and TRBJ2-2; D remains unclear. The CDR3 has 13 residues. Per germline, CDR1 SNHLY and CDR2 FYNNEI. V was shortened by 6 bases and J by 4 bases, with 9 bases between the two germline ends. The CDR3 region has the DNA TGTGCCAGCAGACTGGAGACCACCGGGGAGCTGTTTTTT. Its protein product is CASRLETTGELFF.